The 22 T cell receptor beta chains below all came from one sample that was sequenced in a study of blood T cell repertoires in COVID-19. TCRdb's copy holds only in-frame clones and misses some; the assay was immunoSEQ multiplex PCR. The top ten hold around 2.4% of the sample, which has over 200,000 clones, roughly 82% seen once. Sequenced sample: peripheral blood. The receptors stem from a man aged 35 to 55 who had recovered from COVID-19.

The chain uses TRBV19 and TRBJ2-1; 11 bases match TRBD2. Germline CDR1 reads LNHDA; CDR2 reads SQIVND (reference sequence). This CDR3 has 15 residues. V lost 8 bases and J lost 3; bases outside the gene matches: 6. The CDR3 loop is CASATSGTDYNEQFF. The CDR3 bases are TGTGCCAGTGCGACTAGCGGGACCGACTACAATGAGCAGTTCTTC. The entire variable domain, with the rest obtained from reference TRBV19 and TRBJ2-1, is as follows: DGGITQSPKYLFRKEGQNVTLSCEQNLNHDAMYWYRQDPGQGLRLIYYSQIVNDFQKGDIAEGYSVSREKKESFPLTVTSAQKNPTAFYLCASATSGTDYNEQFFGPGTRLTVL.

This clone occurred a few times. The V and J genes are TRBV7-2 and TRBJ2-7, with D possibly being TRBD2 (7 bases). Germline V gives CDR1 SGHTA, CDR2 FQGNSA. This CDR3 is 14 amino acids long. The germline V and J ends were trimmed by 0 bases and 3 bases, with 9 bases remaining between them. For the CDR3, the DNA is TGTGCCAGCAGCTTAGCAGGGGGGGACTACGAGCAGTACTTC. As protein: CASSLAGGDYEQYF.

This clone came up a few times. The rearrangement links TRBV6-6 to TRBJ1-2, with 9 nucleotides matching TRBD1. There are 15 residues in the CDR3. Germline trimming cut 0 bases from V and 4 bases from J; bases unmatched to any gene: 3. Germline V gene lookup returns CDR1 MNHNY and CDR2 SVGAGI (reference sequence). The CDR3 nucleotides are TGTGCCAGCAGTTACTCGAGACAGGGGGGCTATGGCTACACCTTC. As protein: CASSYSRQGGYGYTF.

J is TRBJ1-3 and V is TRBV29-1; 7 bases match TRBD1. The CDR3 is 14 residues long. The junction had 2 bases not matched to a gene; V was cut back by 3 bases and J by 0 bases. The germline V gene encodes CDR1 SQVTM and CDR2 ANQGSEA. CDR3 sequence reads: CSVDGTASGNTIYF. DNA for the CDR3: TGCAGCGTTGATGGGACAGCCTCTGGAAACACCATATATTTT.

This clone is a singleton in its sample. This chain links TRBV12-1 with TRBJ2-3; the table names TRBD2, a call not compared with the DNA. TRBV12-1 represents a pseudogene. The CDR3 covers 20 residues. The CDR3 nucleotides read TGTGCCAGCAGCTCGCCGAGTAGGTCTAGCGTATTATCTAGCACAGATACGCAGTATTTT. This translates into CASSSPSRSSVLSSTDTQYF.

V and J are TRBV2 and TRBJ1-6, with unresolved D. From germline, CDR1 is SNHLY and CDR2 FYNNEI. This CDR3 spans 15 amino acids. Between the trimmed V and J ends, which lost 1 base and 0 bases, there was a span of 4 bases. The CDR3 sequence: CASSEGYSYNSPLHF. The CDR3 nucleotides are TGTGCCAGCAGTGAAGGCTACTCCTATAATTCACCCCTCCACTTT.

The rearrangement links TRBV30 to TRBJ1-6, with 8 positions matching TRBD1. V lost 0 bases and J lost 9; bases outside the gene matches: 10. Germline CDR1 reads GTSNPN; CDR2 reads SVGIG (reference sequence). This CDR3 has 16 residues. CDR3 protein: CAWSVARQGIPSPLHF. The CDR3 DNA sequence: TGTGCCTGGAGTGTTGCGAGACAGGGGATACCTTCACCCCTCCACTTT.

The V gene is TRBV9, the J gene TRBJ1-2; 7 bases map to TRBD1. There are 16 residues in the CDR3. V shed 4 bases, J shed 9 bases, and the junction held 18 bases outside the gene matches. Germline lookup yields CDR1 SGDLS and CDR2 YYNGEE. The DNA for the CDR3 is TGTGCCAGCAGCCCGTATAGTGGGACAGACGTCGTCAGCTACACCTTC. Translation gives CASSPYSGTDVVSYTF.

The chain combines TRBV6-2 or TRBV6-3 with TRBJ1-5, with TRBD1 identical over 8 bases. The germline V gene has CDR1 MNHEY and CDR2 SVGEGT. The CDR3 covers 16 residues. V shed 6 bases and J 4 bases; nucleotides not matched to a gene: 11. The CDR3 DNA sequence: TGTGCCAGCAGCCTTCCGCCCGGGACAGGAAATCAGCCCCAGCATTTT. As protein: CASSLPPGTGNQPQHF.

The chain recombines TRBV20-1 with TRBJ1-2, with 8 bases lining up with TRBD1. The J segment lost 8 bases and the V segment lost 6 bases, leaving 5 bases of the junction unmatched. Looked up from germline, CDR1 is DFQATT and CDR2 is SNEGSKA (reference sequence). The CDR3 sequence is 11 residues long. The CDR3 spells CSARQGLGYTF. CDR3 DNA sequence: TGCAGTGCACGACAGGGGCTGGGCTACACCTTC.

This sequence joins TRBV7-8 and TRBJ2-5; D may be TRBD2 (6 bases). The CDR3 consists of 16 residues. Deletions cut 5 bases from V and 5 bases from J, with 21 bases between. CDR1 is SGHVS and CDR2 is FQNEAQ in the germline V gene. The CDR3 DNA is TGTGCCAGCAGCCTAAAACGGGACTTAGTCGGGGAGACCCAGTACTTC. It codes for CASSLKRDLVGETQYF.

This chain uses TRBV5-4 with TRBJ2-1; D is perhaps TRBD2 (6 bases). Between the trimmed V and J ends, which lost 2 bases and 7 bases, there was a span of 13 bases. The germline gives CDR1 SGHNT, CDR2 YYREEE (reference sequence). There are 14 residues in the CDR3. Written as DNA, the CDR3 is TGTGCCAGCAGCTTTGGAGGGCGTTCAAATGAGCAGTTCTTC. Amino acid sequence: CASSFGGRSNEQFF.

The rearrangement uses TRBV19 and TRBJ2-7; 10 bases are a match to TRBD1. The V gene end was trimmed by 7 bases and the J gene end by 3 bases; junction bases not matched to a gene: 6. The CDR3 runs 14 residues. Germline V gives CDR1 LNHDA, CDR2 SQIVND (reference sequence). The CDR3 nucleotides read TGTGCCAGTAAAGGCCGGGACAGGGGCTACGAGCAGTACTTC. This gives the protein CASKGRDRGYEQYF.

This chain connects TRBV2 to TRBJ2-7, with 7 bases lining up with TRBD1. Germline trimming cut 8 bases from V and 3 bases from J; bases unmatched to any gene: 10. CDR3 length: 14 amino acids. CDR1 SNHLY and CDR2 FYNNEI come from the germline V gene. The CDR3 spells CASYELRGIYEQYF. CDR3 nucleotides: TGTGCCAGCTACGAACTCAGGGGGATCTACGAGCAGTACTTC.

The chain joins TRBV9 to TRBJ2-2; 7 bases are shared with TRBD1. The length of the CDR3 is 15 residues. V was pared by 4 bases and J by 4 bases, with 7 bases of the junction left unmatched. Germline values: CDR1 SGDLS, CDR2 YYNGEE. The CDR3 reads CASSLYRDSTGELFF. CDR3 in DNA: TGTGCCAGCAGCTTATACCGGGACAGCACCGGGGAGCTGTTTTTT.

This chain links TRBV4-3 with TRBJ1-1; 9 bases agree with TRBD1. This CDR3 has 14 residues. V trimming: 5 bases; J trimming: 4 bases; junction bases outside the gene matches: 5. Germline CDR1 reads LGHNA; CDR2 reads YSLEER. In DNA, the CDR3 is TGCGCCAGCAGCGAGACAGGGGGAGGCACTGAAGCTTTCTTT. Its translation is CASSETGGGTEAFF.

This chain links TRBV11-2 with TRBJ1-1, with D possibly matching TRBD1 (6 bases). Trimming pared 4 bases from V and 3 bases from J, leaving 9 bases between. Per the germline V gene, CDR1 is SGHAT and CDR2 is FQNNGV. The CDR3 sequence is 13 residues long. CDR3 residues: CASSSNRDTEAFF. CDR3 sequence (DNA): TGTGCCAGCAGCTCCAACAGGGACACTGAAGCTTTCTTT.

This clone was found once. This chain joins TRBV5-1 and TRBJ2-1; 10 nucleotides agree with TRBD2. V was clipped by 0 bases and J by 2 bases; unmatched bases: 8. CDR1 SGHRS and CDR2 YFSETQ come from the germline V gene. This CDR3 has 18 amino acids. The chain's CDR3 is CASSLGTSGAPPYNEQFF. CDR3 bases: TGCGCCAGCAGCTTGGGCACTAGCGGGGCCCCTCCCTACAATGAGCAGTTCTTC.

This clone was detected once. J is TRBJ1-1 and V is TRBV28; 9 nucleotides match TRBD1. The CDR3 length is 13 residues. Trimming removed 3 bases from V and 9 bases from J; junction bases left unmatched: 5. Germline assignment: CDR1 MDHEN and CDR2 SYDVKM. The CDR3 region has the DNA TGTGCCAGCAGTTTTGGACAGGGGATGAAAGCTTTCTTT. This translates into CASSFGQGMKAFF.

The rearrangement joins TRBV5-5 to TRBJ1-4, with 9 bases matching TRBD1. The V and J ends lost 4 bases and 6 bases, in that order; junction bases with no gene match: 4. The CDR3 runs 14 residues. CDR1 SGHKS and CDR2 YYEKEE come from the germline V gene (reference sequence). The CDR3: CASSATGGYEKLFF. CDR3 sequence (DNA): TGTGCCAGCAGCGCGACAGGGGGGTATGAAAAACTGTTTTTT.

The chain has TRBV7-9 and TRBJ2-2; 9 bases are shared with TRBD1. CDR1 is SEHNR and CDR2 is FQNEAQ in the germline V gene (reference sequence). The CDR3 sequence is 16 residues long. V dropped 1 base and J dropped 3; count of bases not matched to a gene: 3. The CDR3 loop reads CASSLGYRGHTGELFF. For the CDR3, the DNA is TGTGCCAGCAGCTTAGGTTACAGGGGGCACACCGGGGAGCTGTTTTTT.

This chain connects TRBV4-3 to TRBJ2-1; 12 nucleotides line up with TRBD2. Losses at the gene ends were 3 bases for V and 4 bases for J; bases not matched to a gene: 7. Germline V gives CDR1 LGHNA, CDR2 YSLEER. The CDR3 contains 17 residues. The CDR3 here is CASSQNLLAGGYNEQFF. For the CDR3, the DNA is TGCGCCAGCAGCCAGAACCTACTAGCGGGGGGTTACAATGAGCAGTTCTTC.